This TCR beta chain comes out of a study of metastatic and nonmetastatic thyroid tumors. Study-level findings and limits: Compared with benign nodules, malignant thyroid tumors were reported to have significantly higher TCR beta diversity in both blood and tumor.

With respect to this clone: What it binds is unknown.

The germline V gene encodes CDR1 MNHNS and CDR2 SASEGT. With 6 bases clipped from V and 4 bases from J, the junction kept 9 bases outside the gene matches. The CDR3 sequence is 15 residues long. In the study's own analysis: Clinicopathological groups supplied CDR3 differences that were used to build a distant-metastasis classifier for papillary thyroid cancer. From the PCR reads, TCRdb re-called clones with MiXCR. The V and J calls were determined by TCRdb, not by the authors. Found here are 15,000 to 20,000 clones, less than 30% of them singletons; the top ten hold 10% to 15%. The entire patient cohort was treatment-naive prior to thyroid surgery.

The chain couples TRBV6-1 to TRBJ2-7; 10 bases map to TRBD2. Material for sequencing was tumor tissue. This clonotype was sampled from a male donor with papillary thyroid cancer or a benign thyroid nodule (not recorded which). Some clones in this sample may be carry-over from other donors' samples. The CDR3 is CASRQPSGSRYEQYF. The CDR3 DNA sequence: TGTGCCAGCAGACAACCTAGCGGGAGTAGGTACGAGCAGTACTTC.